This is a list of T cell receptor beta chains from one sample in a study of blood T cell repertoires in COVID-19. The table came from immunoSEQ multiplex PCR; TCRdb's copy has only in-frame clones and leaves some out. The profile shows 200,000 to 300,000 clones, 75% to 85% of them singletons. The specimen sequenced was peripheral blood. All receptors derive from a man aged 35 to 55 who had recovered from COVID-19. CDR3s include the opening cysteine and the closing phenylalanine or tryptophan. The order of the fields is V gene, clone size, J gene, D gene, CDR3 DNA, CDR3 protein. D genes are given only for firm matches. Not every row has a clone size; where given, it reads once, few, many or a size class.

v_call: TRBV9
clone_size: NA
j_call: TRBJ1-2
d_call: TRBD1
cdr3_nt: TGTGCCAGCAGCCCACGGACAGGGTGGAACTATGGCTACACCTTC
cdr3_aa: CASSPRTGWNYGYTF

v_call: TRBV2
clone_size: many
j_call: TRBJ1-2
d_call: TRBD1
cdr3_nt: TGTGCCAGCTTAGGGACAGGGAACTATGGCTACACCTTC
cdr3_aa: CASLGTGNYGYTF

v_call: TRBV7-2
clone_size: NA
j_call: TRBJ2-7
d_call: NA
cdr3_nt: TGTGCCAGCAGCTTATCAACCGGTTCCTACGAGCAGTACTTC
cdr3_aa: CASSLSTGSYEQYF

v_call: TRBV9
clone_size: NA
j_call: TRBJ2-3
d_call: NA
cdr3_nt: TGTGCCAGCAGCGTAAGTCCACTGACAGATACGCAGTATTTT
cdr3_aa: CASSVSPLTDTQYF

v_call: TRBV30
clone_size: many
j_call: TRBJ2-5
d_call: NA
cdr3_nt: TGTGCCTGGAGTACCACAGATCACCAACAAGAGACCCAGTACTTC
cdr3_aa: CAWSTTDHQQETQYF

v_call: TRBV6-6
clone_size: NA
j_call: TRBJ1-5
d_call: NA
cdr3_nt: TGTGCCAGCAGGGACAGTAGCAATCAGCCCCAGCATTTT
cdr3_aa: CASRDSSNQPQHF

v_call: TRBV7-2
clone_size: NA
j_call: TRBJ2-7
d_call: NA
cdr3_nt: TGTGCCAGCAGCTTACTGGGCGGGGCCAGCTACGAGCAGTACTTC
cdr3_aa: CASSLLGGASYEQYF

v_call: TRBV10-3
clone_size: NA
j_call: TRBJ2-1
d_call: TRBD2
cdr3_nt: TGTGCCAATAGCGGGGGGGAAAACAATGAGCAGTTCTTC
cdr3_aa: CANSGGENNEQFF

v_call: TRBV25-1
clone_size: NA
j_call: TRBJ2-1
d_call: TRBD2
cdr3_nt: TGTGCCAGCATAGGCGGGGGGGCCCAGTACAATGAGCAGTTCTTC
cdr3_aa: CASIGGGAQYNEQFF

v_call: TRBV29-1
clone_size: once
j_call: TRBJ1-1
d_call: NA
cdr3_nt: TGCAGCGCTAGACGGGACACCAACACTGAAGCTTTCTTT
cdr3_aa: CSARRDTNTEAFF

v_call: TRBV29-1
clone_size: few
j_call: TRBJ2-7
d_call: TRBD2
cdr3_nt: TGCAGCGTCTCCCCGGCCAGGGAGGGAAACGAGCAGTACTTC
cdr3_aa: CSVSPAREGNEQYF

v_call: TRBV7-9
clone_size: NA
j_call: TRBJ2-1
d_call: TRBD2
cdr3_nt: TGTGCCAGCAGCTTATCCCTAGCGGGATCCTACAATGAGCAGTTCTTC
cdr3_aa: CASSLSLAGSYNEQFF

v_call: TRBV18
clone_size: NA
j_call: TRBJ2-3
d_call: NA
cdr3_nt: TGTGCCAGCTCACCCCAGATGGGGGAGGACCCCACAGATACGCAGTATTTT
cdr3_aa: CASSPQMGEDPTDTQYF

v_call: TRBV6-1
clone_size: NA
j_call: TRBJ1-2
d_call: NA
cdr3_nt: TGTGCCAGCAGTGAAGGGGGATGGTGGGGAGACCCTTATGGCTACACCTTC
cdr3_aa: CASSEGGWWGDPYGYTF

v_call: TRBV10-3
clone_size: once
j_call: TRBJ2-7
d_call: NA
cdr3_nt: TGTGCCATCAGTGGTGCGGCAGCCTACGAGCAGTACTTC
cdr3_aa: CAISGAAAYEQYF

v_call: TRBV9
clone_size: NA
j_call: TRBJ1-4
d_call: NA
cdr3_nt: TGTGCCAGCAGCGTCAGGGCGGGGGATGGGGAAAAACTGTTTTTT
cdr3_aa: CASSVRAGDGEKLFF

v_call: TRBV4-3
clone_size: NA
j_call: TRBJ1-2
d_call: TRBD1
cdr3_nt: TGCGCCAGCAGCGGGGACAGGGGTTATGGCTACACCTTC
cdr3_aa: CASSGDRGYGYTF

v_call: TRBV19
clone_size: NA
j_call: TRBJ2-2
d_call: NA
cdr3_nt: TGTGCCAGTAGCACCACAGGCACCGGGGAGCTGTTTTTT
cdr3_aa: CASSTTGTGELFF

v_call: TRBV2
clone_size: NA
j_call: TRBJ1-1
d_call: NA
cdr3_nt: TGTGCCAGCAGTGCTGCTATGAACACTGAAGCTTTCTTT
cdr3_aa: CASSAAMNTEAFF

v_call: TRBV5-1
clone_size: NA
j_call: TRBJ1-2
d_call: NA
cdr3_nt: TGCGCCAGCAGCTTCGGTCAGGATGGCTACACCTTC
cdr3_aa: CASSFGQDGYTF

v_call: TRBV10-2
clone_size: NA
j_call: TRBJ2-5
d_call: TRBD2
cdr3_nt: TGCGCCAGCAGTGTCAGCGGGAGTCAAGAGACCCAGTACTTC
cdr3_aa: CASSVSGSQETQYF

v_call: TRBV4-1
clone_size: NA
j_call: TRBJ1-2
d_call: NA
cdr3_nt: TGCGCCAGCAGCCACCCGAGTACAAGGGGCTATGGCTACACCTTC
cdr3_aa: CASSHPSTRGYGYTF

v_call: TRBV12-1
clone_size: NA
j_call: TRBJ1-2
d_call: NA
cdr3_nt: TGTGCCAGCAGCGCGGCCGGGACAGGGGGCGCTTGTGGTGGCTACACCTTC
cdr3_aa: CASSAAGTGGACGGYTF

v_call: TRBV27
clone_size: NA
j_call: TRBJ1-5
d_call: TRBD1
cdr3_nt: TGTGCCAGCAGTCCGGGGACAGGGTATCGGAGCAATCAGCCCCAGCATTTT
cdr3_aa: CASSPGTGYRSNQPQHF

v_call: TRBV7-8
clone_size: NA
j_call: TRBJ1-6
d_call: TRBD1
cdr3_nt: TGTGCCAGCAGCTCGACAGGGAGGTATTCACCCCTCCACTTT
cdr3_aa: CASSSTGRYSPLHF

v_call: TRBV19
clone_size: NA
j_call: TRBJ1-4
d_call: NA
cdr3_nt: TGTGCCAGTAGTAACTACAGGCGCGAGGTGTTTTTT
cdr3_aa: CASSNYRREVFF

v_call: TRBV13
clone_size: NA
j_call: TRBJ2-1
d_call: TRBD2
cdr3_nt: TGTGCCAGCAGCGCCTTAGCGGGAGGGCCATACAATGAGCAGTTCTTC
cdr3_aa: CASSALAGGPYNEQFF

v_call: TRBV5-5
clone_size: NA
j_call: TRBJ2-1
d_call: NA
cdr3_nt: TGTGCCAGCAGCTGGGACAGAGGGGGAGGTGAGCAGTTCTTC
cdr3_aa: CASSWDRGGGEQFF

v_call: TRBV3-1/TRBV3-2
clone_size: NA
j_call: TRBJ2-4
d_call: TRBD1
cdr3_nt: TGTGCCAGCAGCCAAGGCCGGGACAGACACATTCAGTACTTC
cdr3_aa: CASSQGRDRHIQYF

v_call: TRBV2
clone_size: NA
j_call: TRBJ1-5
d_call: NA
cdr3_nt: TGTGCCAGCAGTGCCTGGGCCAGGGCCGCTTATAGCAATCAGCCCCAGCATTTT
cdr3_aa: CASSAWARAAYSNQPQHF

v_call: TRBV24-1
clone_size: NA
j_call: TRBJ2-5
d_call: NA
cdr3_nt: TGTGCCACCAGTGATGCGGGGCAAGAGACCCAGTACTTC
cdr3_aa: CATSDAGQETQYF

v_call: TRBV29-1
clone_size: NA
j_call: TRBJ1-1
d_call: NA
cdr3_nt: TGCAGCGTTGATAGAGAGGGCCAGAACACTGAAGCTTTCTTT
cdr3_aa: CSVDREGQNTEAFF

v_call: TRBV30
clone_size: once
j_call: TRBJ1-2
d_call: NA
cdr3_nt: TGTGCCTGGAGTCCACCGCGGACACACCAATATGGCTACACCTTC
cdr3_aa: CAWSPPRTHQYGYTF

v_call: TRBV10-3
clone_size: once
j_call: TRBJ1-1
d_call: TRBD1
cdr3_nt: TGTGCCACACGGGACAGGGAGGACACTGAAGCTTTCTTT
cdr3_aa: CATRDREDTEAFF

v_call: TRBV6-2/TRBV6-3
clone_size: NA
j_call: TRBJ1-5
d_call: TRBD1
cdr3_nt: TGTGCCAGCAGTTACAGAACCGGGACAGGGGGAAATCAGCCCCAGCATTTT
cdr3_aa: CASSYRTGTGGNQPQHF

v_call: TRBV24-1
clone_size: NA
j_call: TRBJ2-1
d_call: NA
cdr3_nt: TGTGCCACCAGTGATTTAAGGGGGGGCAATGAGCAGTTCTTC
cdr3_aa: CATSDLRGGNEQFF

v_call: TRBV27
clone_size: NA
j_call: TRBJ1-1
d_call: NA
cdr3_nt: TGTGCCAGCAGGAACCGGGAGAGGGGCACTGAAGCTTTCTTT
cdr3_aa: CASRNRERGTEAFF